The T cell receptor (beta chain) described here comes from a study of shared clonotypes between healthy human individuals. As for the study in general: A donor's plate count was three for CD4 naive and three for CD4 memory; CD8 naive had two and CD8 memory one.

Naive-designated CD8 cells lacked CD45RO, were positively enriched for CCR7, and omitted terminally differentiated effector memory CD45RA+ cells. Sorted-subset replicate PCR reactions contained about 200 ng DNA, corresponding to tens of thousands of T cell genomes. In the authors' methods: Quality scores were absent from the junction-only immunoSEQ sequences, so filtering differed. Clones were read by immunoSEQ multiplex PCR, and TCRdb kept only the in-frame ones, dropping some. The V and J calls and clone size come from that table; D and trimming were worked out from the DNA. The data show about 580,000 clones, 95% to 98% seen once. The germline V gene has CDR1 SGHNT and CDR2 YYREEE (reference sequence). CDR3 size: 15 residues. The V and J ends lost 2 bases and 2 bases respectively, with 12 bases between them.

This chain connects TRBV5-4 to TRBJ2-3; TRBD1 is a possible D gene (5 bases). Sequencing was done on a sample of naive CD8+ T cells sorted from blood. The source is a man aged 30-40 years in good health. This CDR3 reads CASSFWQGDTDTQYF. CDR3 in DNA: TGTGCCAGCAGCTTCTGGCAGGGTGACACAGATACGCAGTATTTT.